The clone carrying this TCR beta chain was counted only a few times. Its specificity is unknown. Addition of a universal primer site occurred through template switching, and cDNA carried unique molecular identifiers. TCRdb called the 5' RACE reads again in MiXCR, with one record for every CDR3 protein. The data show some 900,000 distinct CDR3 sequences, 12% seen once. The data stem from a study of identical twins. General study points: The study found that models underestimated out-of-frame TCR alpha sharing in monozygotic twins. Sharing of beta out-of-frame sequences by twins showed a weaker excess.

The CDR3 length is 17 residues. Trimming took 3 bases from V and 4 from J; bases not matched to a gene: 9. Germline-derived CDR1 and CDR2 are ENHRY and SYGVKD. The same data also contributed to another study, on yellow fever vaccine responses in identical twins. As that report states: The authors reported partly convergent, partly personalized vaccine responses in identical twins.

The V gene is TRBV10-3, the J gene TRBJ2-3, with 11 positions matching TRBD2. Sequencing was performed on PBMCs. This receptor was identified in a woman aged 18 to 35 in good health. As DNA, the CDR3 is TGTGCCATCAGTGATGTCGTTAGCGGGGGGGCCTCAGATACGCAGTATTTT. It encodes CAISDVVSGGASDTQYF.